This entry lists 18 T cell receptor beta chains sequenced from one sample in a study of blood T cell repertoires in COVID-19. This table comes from immunoSEQ multiplex PCR, and its TCRdb copy is limited to in-frame clones, with some not included. Here the sample spans some 250,000 clones, 85% to 90% being singletons. Source material: PBMCs or T cells enriched from blood (not recorded which). These receptor sequences come from a man aged 18-30 years who had recovered from COVID-19.

The chain employs TRBV5-1 and TRBJ1-2, with D maybe TRBD1 (5 bases). Trimming left V 0 bases short and J 4 bases short, with 10 bases between. The germline V gene has CDR1 SGHRS and CDR2 YFSETQ. The CDR3 is 14 residues long. As DNA, the CDR3 is TGCGCCAGCAGCTTGGATCCAGGGCTCTATGGCTACACCTTC. Translating it yields CASSLDPGLYGYTF.

The rearrangement joins TRBV5-6 to TRBJ2-1; 11 bases are a match to TRBD2. V shed 6 bases and J 5 bases; nucleotides not matched to a gene: 4. The CDR3 spans 14 residues. The germline V gene encodes CDR1 SGHDT and CDR2 YYEEEE. CDR3 in amino acids: CASTGGLADNEQFF. The CDR3 DNA reads TGTGCCAGCACGGGGGGACTAGCGGACAATGAGCAGTTCTTC.

The rearrangement uses TRBV19 and TRBJ2-4; 8 bases are shared with TRBD2. The ends lost 9 bases at V and 6 bases at J; junction bases unmatched: 10. Germline-derived CDR1 and CDR2 are LNHDA and SQIVND (reference sequence). The CDR3 sequence is 14 residues long. The CDR3 loop reads CASKRRGDVNIQYF. DNA for the CDR3: TGTGCCAGCAAACGGCGGGGGGACGTAAACATTCAGTACTTC. The full variable domain, its missing parts supplied by reference TRBV19 and TRBJ2-4, is DGGITQSPKYLFRKEGQNVTLSCEQNLNHDAMYWYRQDPGQGLRLIYYSQIVNDFQKGDIAEGYSVSREKKESFPLTVTSAQKNPTAFYLCASKRRGDVNIQYFGAGTRLSVL.

This chain uses TRBV2 with TRBJ1-2; maybe TRBD1 (5 bases). The germline V gene has CDR1 SNHLY and CDR2 FYNNEI. Trimming shortened V by 11 bases and J by 0 bases, and 13 bases separated the two germline ends. The CDR3 length is 13 residues. The chain's CDR3 is CAGGGVANYGYTF. CDR3 sequence (DNA): TGTGCCGGGGGAGGGGTGGCTAACTATGGCTACACCTTC.

J is TRBJ2-1 and V is TRBV11-2, with TRBD2 as a possible D gene (5 bases). The V gene's germline CDR1 is SGHAT and CDR2 FQNNGV. The CDR3 is made up of 14 amino acids. V was trimmed by 0 bases and J by 10 bases, leaving 13 bases between them. This CDR3 reads CASSLEAGREEQFF. The CDR3 DNA reads TGTGCCAGCAGCTTAGAGGCCGGTAGGGAGGAGCAGTTCTTC.

The chain carries TRBV3-1 (or the pseudogene TRBV3-2) and TRBJ1-4; a weak D match, TRBD1 (6 bases). Germline CDR1 and CDR2: LGHDT and YNNKEL (reference sequence). With 2 bases removed from V and 12 bases from J, the gap between germline ends came to 10 bases. CDR3 length equals 12 residues. The CDR3 DNA reads as TGTGCCAGCAGCCAAACAGGGAGGGAACTGTTTTTT. Encoded protein: CASSQTGRELFF.

V is TRBV6-5 and J is TRBJ1-4; 8 bases agree with TRBD1. The germline CDR1 and CDR2 sequences are MNHEY and SVGAGI. V was pared by 6 bases and J by 5 bases, with 5 bases of the junction left unmatched. The CDR3 consists of 14 residues. The CDR3 reads CASRAWTGNEKLFF. The CDR3 coding sequence is TGTGCCAGCAGGGCCTGGACAGGGAATGAAAAACTGTTTTTT.

The CDR3 DNA is TGTGCCAGCAGCTTAGATCCGGGCAGCGGGAGGGCCAAGTTCTTC. This sequence encodes CASSLDPGSGRAKFF. J is TRBJ2-1 and V is TRBV11-2, with 10 nucleotides matching TRBD2. J gave up 14 bases and V 0 bases, and 10 bases lay outside the gene matches. The CDR3 spans 15 residues. Germline V CDR1 and CDR2: SGHAT, FQNNGV.

This clone was observed a single time. DNA of the CDR3: TGTGCCAGCAGCAAAGGGACGACTGCTAGCGGGACCTATAGCTCCTACAATGAGCAGTTCTTC. Amino acids: CASSKGTTASGTYSSYNEQFF. The chain recombines TRBV21-1 with TRBJ2-1; TRBD2 reflects the table's D call only, with no check against the DNA. TRBV21-1 is labeled a pseudogene. The CDR3 totals 21 residues.

Notes on this clone: Other DNA sequences in the sample encode the same CDR3. The V gene is TRBV18, the J gene TRBJ2-7; the match to TRBD1 covers 11 bases. The ends lost 4 bases at V and 2 bases at J; junction bases unmatched: 1. Germline V gene data show CDR1 as KGHSH and CDR2 as LQKENI. CDR3 length: 14 residues. The CDR3 DNA follows: TGTGCCAGCTCACGGGGACAGGGGGCCTACGAGCAGTACTTC. Its protein is CASSRGQGAYEQYF.

CDR3 in amino acids: CASSYRGTGNTIYF. For the CDR3, the DNA is TGTGCCAGCAGTTACCGGGGGACGGGAAACACCATATATTTT. The J gene is TRBJ1-3, the V gene TRBV6-5; D perhaps matches TRBD1 (5 bases). The CDR3 has 14 amino acids. Deletions cut 2 bases from V and 4 bases from J, with 9 bases between. Germline V gene sequence: CDR1 MNHEY, CDR2 SVGAGI.

The chain links TRBV11-2 to TRBJ1-2; D gene ambiguous. The germline V gene has CDR1 SGHAT and CDR2 FQNNGV. The V gene lost 7 bases and the J gene lost 4 bases, with 16 bases spanning the gap. The CDR3 contains 14 residues. The CDR3 coding sequence is TGTGCCAGCACCCTGTCGGCGACAAGCTATGGCTACACCTTC. Protein sequence: CASTLSATSYGYTF.

The chain joins TRBV4-1 to TRBJ1-1, with 7 bases identical to TRBD1. Germline CDR1 and CDR2: MGHRA and YSYEKL. J gave up 5 bases and V 1 base, and 7 bases lay outside the gene matches. CDR3 length: 15 amino acids. The CDR3 loop reads CASSQARDRETEAFF. Written as DNA, the CDR3 is TGCGCCAGCAGCCAAGCTAGGGACAGAGAAACTGAAGCTTTCTTT.

The rearrangement joins TRBV19 to TRBJ2-3; 12 nucleotides line up with TRBD2. Losses at the gene ends were 6 bases for V and 7 bases for J; bases not matched to a gene: 14. The germline V gene encodes CDR1 LNHDA and CDR2 SQIVND (reference sequence). The CDR3 has 17 residues. The CDR3 is CASSPTSGGHQMNTQYF. DNA of the CDR3: TGTGCCAGTAGCCCGACTAGCGGGGGCCATCAGATGAATACGCAGTATTTT.

V gene TRBV20-1 combines with J gene TRBJ2-1; possible D gene TRBD2, 5 bases. Trimming left V 3 bases short and J 9 bases short, with 21 bases between. The CDR3 runs 15 residues. Germline values: CDR1 DFQATT, CDR2 SNEGSKA (reference sequence). CDR3 region: CSASPGIQGGSEQFF. The CDR3 bases are TGCAGTGCTAGTCCGGGGATACAAGGTGGGTCTGAGCAGTTCTTC.

Only a few counts were recorded for this clone. V and J are TRBV11-2 and TRBJ2-5, with no clear D. Trimming pared 0 bases from V and 4 bases from J, leaving 12 bases between. Germline values: CDR1 SGHAT, CDR2 FQNNGV. The CDR3 sequence is 15 residues long. The CDR3 region is CASSLDPAASETQYF. The CDR3 nucleotides are TGTGCCAGCAGCTTAGACCCGGCGGCCTCAGAGACCCAGTACTTC.

The rearrangement links TRBV15 to TRBJ2-7, with D unresolved. Germline lookup yields CDR1 LNHNV and CDR2 YYDKDF (reference sequence). The CDR3 loop spans 15 amino acids. The V end lost 0 bases, the J end lost 4 bases, and 13 bases lay between the germline ends. The CDR3 loop reads CATSRDYFEKYEQYF. The CDR3 DNA reads as TGTGCCACCAGCAGAGATTATTTTGAGAAATACGAGCAGTACTTC.

The chain has TRBV19 and TRBJ2-3; 10 nucleotides line up with TRBD2. The CDR3 is 15 amino acids. From germline, CDR1 is LNHDA and CDR2 SQIVND (reference sequence). V shed 2 bases, J shed 6 bases, and the junction held 5 bases outside the gene matches. CDR3: CASSIRTSGDDTQYF. CDR3 DNA sequence: TGTGCCAGTAGTATACGAACTAGCGGGGATGATACGCAGTATTTT.